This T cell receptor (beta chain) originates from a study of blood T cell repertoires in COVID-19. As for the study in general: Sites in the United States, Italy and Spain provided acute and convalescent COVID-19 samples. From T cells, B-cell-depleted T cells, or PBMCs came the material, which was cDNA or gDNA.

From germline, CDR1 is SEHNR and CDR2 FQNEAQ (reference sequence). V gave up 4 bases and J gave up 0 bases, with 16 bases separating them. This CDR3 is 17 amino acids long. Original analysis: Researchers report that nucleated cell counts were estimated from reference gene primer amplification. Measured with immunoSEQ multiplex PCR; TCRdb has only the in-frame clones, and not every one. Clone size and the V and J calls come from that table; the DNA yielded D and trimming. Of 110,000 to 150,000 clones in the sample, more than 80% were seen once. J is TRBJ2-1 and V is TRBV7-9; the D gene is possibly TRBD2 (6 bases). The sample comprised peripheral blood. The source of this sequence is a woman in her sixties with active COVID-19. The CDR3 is CASSSQLGGGSYNEQFF. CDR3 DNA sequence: TGTGCCAGCAGCTCGCAACTGGGGGGAGGCTCCTACAATGAGCAGTTCTTC.